This T cell receptor (beta chain) was found in a study of blood T cell repertoires in COVID-19. In the study overall: Sample material is recorded as cDNA or gDNA derived from T cells, B-cell-depleted T cells, or PBMCs.

Generated by immunoSEQ multiplex PCR, the TCRdb table keeps only in-frame clones and is missing some. The sample records tens of thousands of clones, about 90% being singletons. Per the germline V gene, CDR1 is MNHEY and CDR2 is SVGAGI. This CDR3 contains 14 residues. Trimming removed 4 bases at V and 7 bases at J, with 14 bases between. The origin of this receptor is a man between 65 and 79 years old with acute or convalescent COVID-19. Sequenced: peripheral blood. The chain recombines TRBV6-5 with TRBJ1-5; D is possibly TRBD1 (6 bases). CDR3: CASSLQGQGQPQHF. CDR3 DNA: TGTGCCAGCAGTTTACAGGGCCAGGGGCAGCCCCAGCATTTT.